This T cell receptor beta chain was profiled in a study of T-cell memory formation after mild COVID-19. Regarding the study as a whole: Second-wave clones reaching peak frequency on day 37 lacked confirmed SARS-CoV-2 specificity.

The 5'RACE method, run with constant-segment primers, produced TCR alpha and TCR beta cDNA libraries (carrying sample barcodes and UMIs). MiXCR was run by TCRdb on the 5' RACE reads, yielding one entry per CDR3 protein. Here the sample spans 140,000 or so distinct CDR3 sequences, about 6.1% being singletons. The CDR3 loop spans 18 amino acids. Trimming removed 2 bases at V and 4 bases at J, with 20 bases between. The germline CDR1 and CDR2 sequences are SGHNT and YENEEA. This clonotype has a handful of counts. What it recognizes is unknown. The sequencing input was PBMCs or a T cell subset sorted from them (not recorded which). This TCR was sampled from an adult woman who had mild COVID-19 (a few samples of this study predate the infection). Cell type and time point are not known. The rearrangement links TRBV11-3 to TRBJ1-4; D is undetermined. For the CDR3, the DNA is TGTGCCAGCAGCTTAACCGGGATAAGGCTTAAGGGTAATGAAAAACTGTTTTTT. Its protein is CASSLTGIRLKGNEKLFF.